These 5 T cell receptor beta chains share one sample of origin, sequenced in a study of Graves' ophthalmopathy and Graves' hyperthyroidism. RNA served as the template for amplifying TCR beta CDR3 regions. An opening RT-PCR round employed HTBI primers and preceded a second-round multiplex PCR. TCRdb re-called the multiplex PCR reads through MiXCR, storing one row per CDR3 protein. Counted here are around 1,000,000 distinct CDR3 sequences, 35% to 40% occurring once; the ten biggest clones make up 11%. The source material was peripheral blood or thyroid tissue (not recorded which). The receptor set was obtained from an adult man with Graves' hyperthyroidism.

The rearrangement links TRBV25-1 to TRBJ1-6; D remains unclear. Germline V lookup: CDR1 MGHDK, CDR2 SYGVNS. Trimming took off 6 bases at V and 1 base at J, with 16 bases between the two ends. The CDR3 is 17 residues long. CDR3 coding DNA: TGTGCCAGCAGAACGGGTAGCGGGAGATCCTATAATTCACCCCTCCACTTT. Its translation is CASRTGSGRSYNSPLHF.

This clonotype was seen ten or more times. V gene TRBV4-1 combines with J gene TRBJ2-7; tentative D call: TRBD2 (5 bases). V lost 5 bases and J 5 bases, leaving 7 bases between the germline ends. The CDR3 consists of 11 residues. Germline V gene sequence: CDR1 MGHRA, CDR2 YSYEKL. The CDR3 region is CASSGLNEQYF. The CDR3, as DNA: TGCGCCAGCAGCGGACTTAACGAGCAGTACTTC.

The CDR3 loop is CSARASGTGAPYEQYF. The CDR3 nucleotides are TGCAGTGCTAGAGCATCCGGGACAGGGGCGCCCTACGAGCAGTACTTC. V gene TRBV20-1 combines with J gene TRBJ2-7; 10 nucleotides align to TRBD1. Germline trimming cut 1 base from V and 2 bases from J; bases unmatched to any gene: 8. The CDR3 runs 16 residues. Germline lookup yields CDR1 DFQATT and CDR2 SNEGSKA (reference sequence).

The CDR3 is CASSVGCCGRGEQYF. CDR3 sequence (DNA): TGTGCCAGCAGCGTTGGATGTTGCGGGAGGGGCGAGCAGTACTTC. The V call is TRBV5-4, the J call TRBJ2-7; 9 positions match TRBD2. CDR1 is SGHNT, CDR2 YYREEE, per germline (reference sequence). The CDR3 length is 15 residues. With 4 bases clipped from V and 6 bases from J, the junction kept 11 bases outside the gene matches.

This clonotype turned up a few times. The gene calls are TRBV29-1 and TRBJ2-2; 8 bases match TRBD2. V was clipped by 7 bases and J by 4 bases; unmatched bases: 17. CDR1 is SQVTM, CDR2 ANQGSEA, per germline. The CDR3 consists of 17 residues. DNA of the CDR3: TGCAGCGCCAGAAAACGGGGAGCGGGAGTAATCACCGGGGAGCTGTTTTTT. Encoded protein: CSARKRGAGVITGELFF.